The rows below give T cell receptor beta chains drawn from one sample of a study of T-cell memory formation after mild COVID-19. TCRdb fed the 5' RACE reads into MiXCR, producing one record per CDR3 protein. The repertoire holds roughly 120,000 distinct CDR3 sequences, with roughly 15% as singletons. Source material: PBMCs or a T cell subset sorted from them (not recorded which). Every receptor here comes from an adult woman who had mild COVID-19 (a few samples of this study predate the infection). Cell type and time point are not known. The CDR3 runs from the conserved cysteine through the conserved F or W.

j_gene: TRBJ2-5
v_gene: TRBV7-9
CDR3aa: CASSPRSGPQETQYF

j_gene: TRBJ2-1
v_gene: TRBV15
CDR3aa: CATSRDARGYNEQFF

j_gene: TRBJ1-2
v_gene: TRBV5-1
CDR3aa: CASSFQGKGRINNYGYTF

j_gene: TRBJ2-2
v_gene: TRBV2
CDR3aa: CASRRSGELFF

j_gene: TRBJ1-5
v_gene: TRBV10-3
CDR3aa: CAISEYRDGQPQHF

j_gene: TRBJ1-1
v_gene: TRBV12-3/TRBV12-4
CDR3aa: CASSFPPNTEAFF

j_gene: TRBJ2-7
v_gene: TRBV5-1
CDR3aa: CASSLASSGIGNYEQYF

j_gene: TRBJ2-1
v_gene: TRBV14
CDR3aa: CASSQDKHWGVSSYNEQFF

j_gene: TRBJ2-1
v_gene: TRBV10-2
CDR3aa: CASSELNNEQFF

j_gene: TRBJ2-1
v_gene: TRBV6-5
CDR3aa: CASINTRDYPLNEQFF

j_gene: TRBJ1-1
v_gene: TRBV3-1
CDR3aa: CASSQVQMNTEAFF

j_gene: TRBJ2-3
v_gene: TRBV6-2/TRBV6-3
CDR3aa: CASSYSRVHTDTQYF

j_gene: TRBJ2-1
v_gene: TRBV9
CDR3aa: CASSVRAGHNEQFF

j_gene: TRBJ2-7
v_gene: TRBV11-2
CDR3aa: CASSLQTGSGNYEQYF

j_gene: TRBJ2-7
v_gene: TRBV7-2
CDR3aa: CASSSGTGDYEQYF

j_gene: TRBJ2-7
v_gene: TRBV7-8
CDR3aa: CASSWLAGGEQYF

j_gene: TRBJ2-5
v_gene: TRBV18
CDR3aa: CASSPGETQYF

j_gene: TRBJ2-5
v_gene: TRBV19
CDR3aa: CASSPRWGVQETQYF

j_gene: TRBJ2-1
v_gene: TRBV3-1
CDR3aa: CASSPSGLAINEQFF

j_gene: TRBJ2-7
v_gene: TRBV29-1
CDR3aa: CSVDFVTGHPQTIYEQYF

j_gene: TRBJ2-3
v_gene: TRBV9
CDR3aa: CASSVQGSTDTQYF

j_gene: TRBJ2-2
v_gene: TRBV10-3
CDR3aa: CAISDGTGAGGELFF

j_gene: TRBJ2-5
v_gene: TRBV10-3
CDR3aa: CAISERGSATQYF

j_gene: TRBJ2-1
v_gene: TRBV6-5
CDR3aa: CASQSGAYNEQFF

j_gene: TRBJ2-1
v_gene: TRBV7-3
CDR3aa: CASSLRPPTSDNEQFF

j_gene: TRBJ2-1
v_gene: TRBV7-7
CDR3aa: CASSPGGRSYNEQFF

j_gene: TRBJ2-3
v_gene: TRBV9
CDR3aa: CASSVGLAGVDTQYF

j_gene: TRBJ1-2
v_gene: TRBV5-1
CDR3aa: CASRQGPTEGYGYTF

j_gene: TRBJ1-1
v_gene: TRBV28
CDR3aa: CASSPPGEWNTEAFF

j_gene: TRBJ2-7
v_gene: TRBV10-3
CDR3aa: CAISETSGDYEQYF

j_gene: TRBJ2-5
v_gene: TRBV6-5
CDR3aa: CASTKWGEETQYF

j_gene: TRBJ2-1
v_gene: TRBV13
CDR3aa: CASSSAGTPYDEQFF

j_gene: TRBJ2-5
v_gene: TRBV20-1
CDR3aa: CSARDKSGASGMETQYF

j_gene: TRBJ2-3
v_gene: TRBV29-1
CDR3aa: CSVERGYSTDTQYF

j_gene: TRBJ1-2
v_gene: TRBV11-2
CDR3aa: CASSPGWGPWGYTF

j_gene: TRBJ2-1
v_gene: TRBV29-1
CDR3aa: CSVEPGSSYNEQFF

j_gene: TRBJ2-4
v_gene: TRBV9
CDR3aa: CASSLRWDRNIQYF

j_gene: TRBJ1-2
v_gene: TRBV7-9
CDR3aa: CASSSLPQNYGYTF

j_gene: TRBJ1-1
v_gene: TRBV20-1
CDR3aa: CSARVDTEAFF

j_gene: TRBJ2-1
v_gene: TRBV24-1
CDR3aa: CATSEARETSGRAFF

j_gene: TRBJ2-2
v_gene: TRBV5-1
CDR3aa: CASSLVSGRGTTGELFF

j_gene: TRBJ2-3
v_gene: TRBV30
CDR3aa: CAWSLRLAGTDTQYF

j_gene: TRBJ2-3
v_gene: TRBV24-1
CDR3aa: CATSVTDTQYF